This T cell receptor beta chain was sequenced during a study of pediatric ulcerative colitis. TCRdb keeps only in-frame clones here, not all; method: immunoSEQ multiplex PCR. The table includes fewer than 20,000 clones, less than 85% detected once. The CDR3 length is 13 residues. Germline CDR1 and CDR2: MNHNS and SASEGT. V gave up 5 bases and J gave up 3 bases; unmatched junction bases: 2. Regarding the study as a whole: A couple of rectal clonotypes were found only in ulcerative colitis patients, all of them.

During colonoscopy, one to two rectal pinch biopsies were collected. The diagnostic colonoscopy in ulcerative colitis patients preceded any immunosuppressive treatment. This clone was seen a few times. What it binds is unknown. Material: gut tissue. The sequence was obtained from a boy between 10 and 17 years old with moderate ulcerative colitis. The chain uses TRBV6-1 and TRBJ1-1; 8 bases match TRBD1. CDR3 residues: CASSMTGDTEAFF. The CDR3 region has the DNA TGTGCCAGCAGTATGACAGGGGACACTGAAGCTTTCTTT.